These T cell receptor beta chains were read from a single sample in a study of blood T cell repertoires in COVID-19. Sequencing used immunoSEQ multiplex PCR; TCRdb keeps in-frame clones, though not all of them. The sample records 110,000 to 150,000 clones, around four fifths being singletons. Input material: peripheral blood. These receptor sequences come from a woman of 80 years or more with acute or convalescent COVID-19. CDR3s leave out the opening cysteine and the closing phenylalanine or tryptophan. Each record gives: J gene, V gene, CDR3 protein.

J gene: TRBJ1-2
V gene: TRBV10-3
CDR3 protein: AISVSTQVSYGYT

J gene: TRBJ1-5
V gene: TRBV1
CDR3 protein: TSSQDLRNQPQH

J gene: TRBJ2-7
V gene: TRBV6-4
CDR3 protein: ASSDSEALYEQY

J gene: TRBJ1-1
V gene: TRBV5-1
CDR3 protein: ASSLDATNTEAF

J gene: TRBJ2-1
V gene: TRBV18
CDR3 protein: ASSPTGQGNEQF

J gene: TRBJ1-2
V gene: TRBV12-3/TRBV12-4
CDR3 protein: ASSFSTGNGYT

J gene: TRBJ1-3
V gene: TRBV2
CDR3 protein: ASRPQGPGNTIY

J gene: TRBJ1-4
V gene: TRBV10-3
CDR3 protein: AISEEATNEKLF

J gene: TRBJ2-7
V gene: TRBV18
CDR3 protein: ASSPFPAGGSYEQY

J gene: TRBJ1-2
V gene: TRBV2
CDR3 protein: ASEQLPAYGYT

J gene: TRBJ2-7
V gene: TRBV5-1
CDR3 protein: ASSPGQRGLNEQY

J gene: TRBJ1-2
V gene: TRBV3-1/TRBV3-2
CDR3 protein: ASSQAATGNYGYT

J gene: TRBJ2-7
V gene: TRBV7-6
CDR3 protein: ASSLSVKGASGRYEQY

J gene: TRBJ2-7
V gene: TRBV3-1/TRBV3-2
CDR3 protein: ASSHLQGGQY

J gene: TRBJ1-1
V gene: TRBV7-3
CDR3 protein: ASSLGQYTEAF

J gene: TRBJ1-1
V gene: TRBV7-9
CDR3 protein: ASSFGQPWDTEAF

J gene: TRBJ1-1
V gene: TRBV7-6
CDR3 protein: ASSFLGVVNTEAF

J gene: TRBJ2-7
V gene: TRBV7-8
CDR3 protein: ASSLVPSGEYEQY